This T cell receptor beta chain emerged from a study of cytomegalovirus exposure and HLA in healthy donors. Findings of the study overall: Reportedly, HLA-A and HLA-B alleles of most subjects were accurately predicted from TCR beta. It was likely that a cluster of highly shared sequence variants was a sequencing artifact. A missense variant in DCLRE1C was later tied to TCR beta V- and J-gene trimming.

The germline V gene has CDR1 SQVTM and CDR2 ANQGSEA. This CDR3 region has 14 residues. The V segment lost 5 bases and the J segment 0 bases; nucleotides outside the gene matches: 5. Notes on this clone: The antigen remains unidentified.

This PCR relied on a set of 60 Vbeta primers and 13 Jbeta primers. The table came from immunoSEQ multiplex PCR; TCRdb's copy has only in-frame clones and leaves some out. The sample holds over 70,000 clones; approximately 80% are singletons and the top ten take around 2%. This TCR derives from a man younger than 35 in good health and CMV-seronegative. The sample consisted of PBMCs. This chain joins TRBV29-1 and TRBJ2-7; 9 bases match TRBD1. The CDR3 sequence is CSVSDRGISYEQYF. The CDR3 coding sequence is TGCAGCGTTTCAGACAGGGGGATCTCCTACGAGCAGTACTTC.